The clone carrying this T cell receptor (beta chain) was observed at least ten times. No antigen is known for it. In building TCR beta libraries, iRepertoire HTBI primers were used together with Arm-PCR of CDR3 regions. One entry per CDR3 protein, called by TCRdb with MiXCR from the multiplex PCR reads. The table has around 460,000 distinct CDR3 sequences, around a fifth seen once. This record belongs to a study of regulatory T cells in long-lasting Graves disease. Time point noted: persistent/refractory GD, antithyroid drugs over 5 years with positive TRAb. PBMC-derived RNA was used for the TCR library. Study-wide points: Segments TRBV28, TRBJ1-2 and TRBJ2-5 showed preferential usage in persistent disease. Patients with persistent disease shared some 2,900 public clonotypes, outpacing the 966 shared by new patients. Researchers examined only peripheral blood and not thyroid tissue.

This CDR3 is built from 13 residues. Trimming removed 4 bases at V and 4 bases at J, with 10 bases between. The input for sequencing was peripheral blood mononuclear cells (PBMCs), taken when the disease was refractory, from a patient treated with antithyroid drugs. The chain carries TRBV12-3 or TRBV12-4 and TRBJ1-1; D possibly corresponds to TRBD1 (5 bases). The sequence was collected from a female donor with Graves disease. The CDR3 is CASSSGGVTEAFF. CDR3 bases: TGTGCCAGCAGTTCGGGGGGGGTCACTGAAGCTTTCTTT.